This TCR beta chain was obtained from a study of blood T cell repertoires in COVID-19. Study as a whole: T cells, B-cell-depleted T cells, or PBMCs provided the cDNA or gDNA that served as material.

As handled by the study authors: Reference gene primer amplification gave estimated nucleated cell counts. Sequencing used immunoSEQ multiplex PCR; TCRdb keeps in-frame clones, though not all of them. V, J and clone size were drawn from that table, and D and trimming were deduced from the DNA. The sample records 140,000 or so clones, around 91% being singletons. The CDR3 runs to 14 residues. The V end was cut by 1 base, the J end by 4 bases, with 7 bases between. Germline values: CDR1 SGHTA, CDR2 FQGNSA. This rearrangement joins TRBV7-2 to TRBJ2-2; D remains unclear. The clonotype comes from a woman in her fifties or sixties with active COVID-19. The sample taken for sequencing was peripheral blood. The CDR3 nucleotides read TGTGCCAGCAGCTTAGTGCGGAGCACCGGGGAGCTGTTTTTT. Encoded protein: CASSLVRSTGELFF. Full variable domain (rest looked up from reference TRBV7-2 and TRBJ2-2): GAGVSQSPSNKVTEKGKDVELRCDPISGHTALYWYRQSLGQGLEFLIYFQGNSAPDKSGLPSDRFSAERTGGSVSTLTIQRTQQEDSAVYLCASSLVRSTGELFFGEGSRLTVL.